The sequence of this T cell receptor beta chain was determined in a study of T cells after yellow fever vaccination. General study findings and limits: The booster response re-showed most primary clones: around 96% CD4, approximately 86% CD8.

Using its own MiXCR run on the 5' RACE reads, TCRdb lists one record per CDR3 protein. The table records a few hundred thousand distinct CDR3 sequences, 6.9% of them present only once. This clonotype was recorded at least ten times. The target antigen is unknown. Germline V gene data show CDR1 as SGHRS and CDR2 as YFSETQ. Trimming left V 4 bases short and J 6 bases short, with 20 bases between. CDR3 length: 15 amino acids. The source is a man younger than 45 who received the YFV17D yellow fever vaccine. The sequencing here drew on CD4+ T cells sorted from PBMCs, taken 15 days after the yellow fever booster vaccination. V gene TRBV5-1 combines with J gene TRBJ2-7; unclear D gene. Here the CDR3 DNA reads TGCGCCAGCAGCAAGACCGGGTCCTCCCCCATCGAGCAGTACTTC. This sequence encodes CASSKTGSSPIEQYF. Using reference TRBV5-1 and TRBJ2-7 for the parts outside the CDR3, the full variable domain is KAGVTQTPRYLIKTRGQQVTLSCSPISGHRSVSWYQQTPGQGLQFLFEYFSETQRNKGNFPGRFSGRQFSNSRSEMNVSTLELGDSALYLCASSKTGSSPIEQYFGPGTRLTVT.